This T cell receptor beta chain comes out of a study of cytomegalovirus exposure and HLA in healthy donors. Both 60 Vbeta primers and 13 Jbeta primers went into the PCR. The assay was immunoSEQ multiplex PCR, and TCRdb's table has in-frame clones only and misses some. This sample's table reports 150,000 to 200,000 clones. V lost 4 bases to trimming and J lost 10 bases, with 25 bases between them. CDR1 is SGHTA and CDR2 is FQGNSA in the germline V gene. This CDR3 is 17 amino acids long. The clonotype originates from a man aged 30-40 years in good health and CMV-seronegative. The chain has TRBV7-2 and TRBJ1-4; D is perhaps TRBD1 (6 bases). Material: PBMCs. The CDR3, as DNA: TGTGCCAGCAGCTCCACCCCTATTGACAGGTCCCAAGCAAAACTGTTTTTT. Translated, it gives CASSSTPIDRSQAKLFF.